This entry is about one TCR beta chain. Its antigen remains unidentified. This sample is part of a study of blood T cells in healthy people across ages. The CDR3 covers 18 residues. Germline-derived CDR1 and CDR2 are KGHSH and LQKENI. V dropped 2 bases and J dropped 3; count of bases not matched to a gene: 12. Study-wide results and limits: Diversity was estimated from one million T cells, and these estimates were considered underestimates.

A second PCR of 7 to 11 cycles used a sample-barcoded 5' primer and a J-beta primer mix. TCRdb re-called the 5' RACE reads through MiXCR, storing one row per CDR3 protein. The data show roughly 900,000 distinct CDR3 sequences, 29% seen once. Sample: blood. This sequence originates from a woman of 80 years or more in good health. This chain links TRBV18 with TRBJ2-3; TRBD2 matches at 9 bases. CDR3 bases: TGTGCCAGCTCACCAAGGACAACTGGCGGGGGGGCTACAGATACGCAGTATTTT. This sequence encodes CASSPRTTGGGATDTQYF.